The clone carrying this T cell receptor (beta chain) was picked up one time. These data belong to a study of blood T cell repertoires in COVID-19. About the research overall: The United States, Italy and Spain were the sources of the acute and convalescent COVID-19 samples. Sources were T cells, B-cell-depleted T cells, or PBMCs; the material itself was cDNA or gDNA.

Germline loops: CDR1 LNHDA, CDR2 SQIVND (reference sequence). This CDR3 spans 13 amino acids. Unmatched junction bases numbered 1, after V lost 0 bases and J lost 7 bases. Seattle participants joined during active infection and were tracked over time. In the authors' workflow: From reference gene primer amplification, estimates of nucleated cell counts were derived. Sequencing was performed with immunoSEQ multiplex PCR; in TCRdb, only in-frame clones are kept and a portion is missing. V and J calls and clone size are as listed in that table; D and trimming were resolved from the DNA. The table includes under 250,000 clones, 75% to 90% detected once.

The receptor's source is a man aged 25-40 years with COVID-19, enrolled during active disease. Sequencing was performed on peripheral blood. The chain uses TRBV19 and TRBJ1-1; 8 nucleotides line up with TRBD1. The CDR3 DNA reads TGTGCCAGTAGTATAGATGGACAGGGTGAAGCTTTCTTT. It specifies CASSIDGQGEAFF.